This T cell receptor beta chain was identified during a study of T-cell memory formation after mild COVID-19. At the level of the study: Largely, the TCR clusters proved donor specific.

This CDR3 has 16 residues. Trimming removed 5 bases from V and 0 bases from J; junction bases left unmatched: 8. CDR1 is SGHNT and CDR2 is YENEEA in the germline V gene. In regard to this clonotype: The antigen remains unidentified.

Broader study findings: Researchers could not confirm that second-wave clones peaking on day 37 targeted SARS-CoV-2. Cross-reactive memory seemingly joined, as some responding clones were found in pre-infection memory.

UMIs and sample barcodes were carried by the TCR alpha and TCR beta cDNA libraries that 5'RACE produced using constant-segment primers. TCRdb analysed the 5' RACE reads with MiXCR anew, one entry per CDR3 protein. The data hold 550,000 to 600,000 distinct CDR3 sequences, with about 18% observed a single time. The TCR sequence derives from an adult woman who had mild COVID-19 (a few samples of this study predate the infection). Cell type and time point are not known. This chain connects TRBV11-3 to TRBJ2-3; 7 positions agree with TRBD2. Sequencing was carried out using PBMCs or a T cell subset sorted from them (not recorded which). The CDR3 DNA follows: TGTGCCAGCAGCCCGGGGAGGGCCCTGAGCACAGATACGCAGTATTTT. Protein: CASSPGRALSTDTQYF.